The source of this T cell receptor beta chain is a study of T cell responses to AZD1222 COVID-19 vaccine. Findings and caveats of the study: White British donors predominated, females outnumbered males, and clonal diversity was possibly underestimated. At baseline, just six AZD1222 recipients tested seropositive. There were vaccine-associated CD4 TCRs across spike, dominant at 160-218 and 743-854.

Turning to this clone: Its antigen is undetermined.

The repertoire was sequenced with immunoSEQ multiplex PCR; TCRdb's copy has only in-frame clones and lacks some. The data contain over 100,000 clones, about 82% of them seen just once; the ten biggest clones take up 7.9%. V shed 7 bases and J shed 2 bases, with 7 bases lying between them. CDR1 and CDR2 from the germline V gene are SQVTM and ANQGSEA. The CDR3 loop spans 11 amino acids. The specimen was peripheral blood, collected 28 days after the second dose of the MenACWY control vaccine. V and J are TRBV29-1 and TRBJ2-3; the D gene is possibly TRBD1 (5 bases). The origin of this receptor is an adult who received the MenACWY meningococcal vaccine as a control. The CDR3 DNA is TGCAGCGGGGGCCCCACAGATACGCAGTATTTT. Its translation: CSGGPTDTQYF.